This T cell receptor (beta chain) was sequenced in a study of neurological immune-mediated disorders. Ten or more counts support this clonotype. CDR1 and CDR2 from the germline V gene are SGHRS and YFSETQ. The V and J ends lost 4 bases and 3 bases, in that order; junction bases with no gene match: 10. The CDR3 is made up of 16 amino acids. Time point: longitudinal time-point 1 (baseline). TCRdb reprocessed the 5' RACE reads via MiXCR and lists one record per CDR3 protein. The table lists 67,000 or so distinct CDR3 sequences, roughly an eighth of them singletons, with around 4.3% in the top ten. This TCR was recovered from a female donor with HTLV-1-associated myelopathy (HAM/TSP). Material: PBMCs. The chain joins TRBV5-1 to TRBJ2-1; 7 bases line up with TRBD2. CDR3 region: CASSPTWEGFYNEQFF. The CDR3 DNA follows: TGCGCCAGCAGCCCTACGTGGGAGGGATTCTACAATGAGCAGTTCTTC.